Listed below are T cell receptor beta chains from one sample, sequenced in a study of T cells in Graves' hyperthyroidism and ophthalmopathy. MiXCR, run by TCRdb on the multiplex PCR reads, gives a single entry per CDR3 protein. There are around 180,000 distinct CDR3 sequences in the sample; over 15% occur only once, and 25% to 30% lies in the top ten. The sequenced material came from blood. These receptors were collected from a woman aged 45-65 years with Graves' hyperthyroidism. CDR3s include the opening cysteine and the closing phenylalanine or tryptophan. A D gene is named only where the DNA matches it firmly. Expanded clones are given a class, and other clones once, few, many or no size at all.

>TRBV7-2|TRBJ1-1|many|NA|15
CASSLGGPSNTEAFF
TGTGCCAGCAGCCTTGGCGGGCCCTCGAACACTGAAGCTTTCTTT
>TRBV12-3/TRBV12-4|TRBJ1-6|many|NA|15
CASSFRDQGGSPLHF
TGTGCCAGCAGTTTTCGGGATCAAGGGGGTTCACCCCTCCACTTT
>TRBV5-1|TRBJ2-7|few|NA|14
CASSYRDTAHEQYF
TGCGCCAGCAGCTATAGGGACACAGCCCACGAGCAGTACTTC
>TRBV20-1|TRBJ2-1|many|NA|14
CSATLGPRYNEQFF
TGCAGTGCAACCCTAGGACCCCGTTACAATGAGCAGTTCTTC
>TRBV18|TRBJ2-5|NA|TRBD1|14
CASSPTGLQETQYF
TGTGCCAGCTCACCGACAGGGCTTCAAGAGACCCAGTACTTC
>TRBV6-4|TRBJ1-1|NA|NA|14
CASWARDKLPRAFF
TGTGCCAGCTGGGCCCGCGACAAACTCCCGAGGGCTTTCTTT
>TRBV7-9|TRBJ1-2|many|NA|16
CASIPVGLGGMNGYTF
TGTGCCAGCATCCCGGTAGGATTGGGAGGGATGAATGGCTACACCTTC
>TRBV20-1|TRBJ2-7|many|NA|14
CSARNVTGPYEQYF
TGCAGTGCTAGAAATGTCACAGGTCCCTACGAGCAGTACTTC
>TRBV27|TRBJ1-5|many|NA|13
CASRGPYNQPQHF
TGTGCCAGCAGAGGGCCCTACAATCAGCCCCAGCATTTT
>TRBV6-1|TRBJ2-7|many|NA|11
CASSWRSEQYF
TGTGCCAGCAGTTGGAGGTCCGAGCAGTACTTC
>TRBV19|TRBJ1-1|many|NA|11
CASKGSTEAFF
TGTGCCAGTAAGGGGAGCACTGAAGCTTTCTTT
>TRBV7-3|TRBJ1-6|many|TRBD1|17
CASSLFGTGVNNSPLHF
TGTGCCAGCAGCTTATTCGGGACAGGGGTCAATAATTCACCCCTCCACTTT
>TRBV6-2/TRBV6-3|TRBJ1-1|NA|TRBD1|15
CASSTKRTGPTEAFF
TGTGCCAGCAGTACGAAGAGGACAGGGCCCACTGAAGCTTTCTTT
>TRBV27|TRBJ2-1|many|TRBD2|15
CASSLLAAVYNEQFF
TGTGCCAGCAGTCTGCTAGCGGCGGTGTACAATGAGCAGTTCTTC
>TRBV19|TRBJ1-6|many|NA|13
CASSIAVYSPLHF
TGTGCCTCCAGTATCGCTGTATATTCACCCCTCCACTTT
>TRBV7-9|TRBJ2-3|many|TRBD1|12
CARQGGEDTQYF
TGTGCGCGACAGGGTGGGGAAGATACGCAGTATTTT
>TRBV6-1|TRBJ1-2|many|NA|12
CASSRDLYGYTF
TGTGCCAGCAGCCGGGACCTCTATGGCTACACCTTC
>TRBV18|TRBJ1-6|NA|NA|13
CASSPIQETPLHF
TGTGCCAGCTCACCTATACAGGAAACACCCCTCCACTTT
>TRBV12-3/TRBV12-4|TRBJ1-4|many|NA|15
CASSLGAYGPGKLFF
TGTGCCAGCAGTTTAGGAGCTTATGGGCCAGGGAAACTGTTTTTT
>TRBV5-1|TRBJ2-7|many|TRBD1|15
CASSSPGQGNYEQYF
TGCGCCAGCAGCTCTCCGGGACAGGGAAATTACGAGCAGTACTTC
>TRBV6-1|TRBJ1-2|many|TRBD1|17
CASSEAPGQGGRDGYTF
TGTGCCAGCAGTGAAGCCCCAGGACAGGGTGGGCGAGATGGCTACACCTTC
>TRBV19|TRBJ2-1|NA|NA|15
CASSIDRSSYNEQFF
TGTGCCAGTAGTATTGACAGAAGCTCCTACAATGAGCAGTTCTTC
>TRBV2|TRBJ1-1|many|NA|14
CASTEALGMTEAFF
TGTGCCAGCACCGAGGCCCTGGGGATGACTGAAGCTTTCTTT
>TRBV18|TRBJ1-1|many|TRBD1|15
CASSRTGVGDTEAFF
TGTGCCAGCTCACGAACAGGGGTCGGAGACACTGAAGCTTTCTTT
>TRBV7-2|TRBJ1-2|many|NA|12
CASSLGRVGYTF
TGTGCCAGCAGCTTAGGTCGGGTTGGCTACACCTTC
>TRBV28|TRBJ1-5|NA|NA|15
CASSFAGAGNQPQHF
TGTGCCAGCAGTTTTGCGGGGGCGGGCAATCAGCCCCAGCATTTT
>TRBV2|TRBJ2-7|once|TRBD2|12
CASRGLAGEQYF
TGTGCCAGCCGTGGACTAGCCGGCGAGCAGTACTTC
>TRBV6-1|TRBJ2-3|NA|TRBD2|20
CASSDRSGGPYLSSTDTQYF
TGTGCCAGCAGTGATCGGAGCGGGGGGCCCTACCTCTCTAGCACAGATACGCAGTATTTT
>TRBV3-1|TRBJ2-3|NA|NA|13
CANSQASTDTQYF
TGTGCCAACAGCCAGGCAAGCACAGATACGCAGTATTTT
>TRBV7-2|TRBJ2-1|many|NA|15
CASSLGVVGYNEQFF
TGTGCCAGCAGCTTAGGGGTAGTGGGGTACAATGAGCAGTTCTTC
>TRBV27|TRBJ1-5|NA|TRBD1|16
CASSPRDRGGNQPQHF
TGTGCCAGCAGTCCCCGCGACAGGGGAGGGAATCAGCCCCAGCATTTT
>TRBV4-2|TRBJ2-3|NA|NA|14
CASSQEEGPDTQYF
TGTGCCAGCAGCCAAGAAGAAGGCCCCGATACGCAGTATTTT
>TRBV18|TRBJ1-6|many|NA|16
CASSPRSTSTNSPLHF
TGTGCCAGCTCACCAAGATCGACTTCCACCAATTCACCCCTCCACTTT
>TRBV12-3/TRBV12-4|TRBJ2-2|many|TRBD2|16
CASRPSVLAGAGELFF
TGTGCCAGCAGGCCTTCGGTACTAGCGGGGGCCGGGGAGCTGTTTTTT
>TRBV7-9|TRBJ1-4|many|NA|12
CASAVSNEKLFF
TGTGCCAGCGCAGTGTCTAATGAAAAACTGTTTTTT
>TRBV7-8|TRBJ1-1|many|NA|12
CASSPRGNQAFF
TGTGCCAGCAGCCCTAGGGGGAACCAAGCTTTCTTT
>TRBV5-4|TRBJ2-5|many|TRBD2|16
CASSLSSGGLQETQYF
TGTGCCAGCAGCTTGAGTAGCGGGGGCCTCCAAGAGACCCAGTACTTC
>TRBV11-2|TRBJ2-7|many|NA|14
CASSLRIEEYEQYF
TGTGCCAGCAGCCTCCGCATTGAAGAATACGAGCAGTACTTC
>TRBV7-3|TRBJ2-5|many|NA|14
CASSWGGGRETQYF
TGTGCCAGCAGCTGGGGGGGGGGCCGAGAGACCCAGTACTTC
>TRBV12-3/TRBV12-4|TRBJ2-3|many|NA|13
CASRGTGTDTQYF
TGTGCCAGCAGAGGGACTGGCACAGATACGCAGTATTTT
>TRBV7-3|TRBJ2-2|NA|NA|13
CASSQDYTGELFF
TGTGCCAGCAGCCAAGACTACACCGGGGAGCTGTTTTTT
>TRBV11-2|TRBJ1-5|many|NA|14
CASSLGRGAQPQHF
TGTGCCAGCAGCTTGGGCAGGGGTGCTCAGCCCCAGCATTTT
>TRBV11-1|TRBJ1-1|many|NA|13
CASSWGGNTEAFF
TGTGCCAGCAGCTGGGGCGGGAACACTGAAGCTTTCTTT
>TRBV7-8|TRBJ2-5|many|TRBD1|14
CASSSDRGWETQYF
TGTGCCAGCAGCTCGGACAGGGGGTGGGAGACCCAGTACTTC
>TRBV24-1|TRBJ2-2|many|NA|13
CATQESFYGELFF
TGTGCCACCCAAGAGTCCTTCTACGGGGAGCTGTTTTTT
>TRBV18|TRBJ2-2|many|NA|13
CASSPKRTGELFF
TGTGCCAGCTCACCAAAACGAACCGGGGAGCTGTTTTTT
>TRBV19|TRBJ2-7|many|TRBD1|16
CASSIAGTGSSYEQYF
TGTGCCAGTAGTATTGCCGGGACAGGGAGCTCCTACGAGCAGTACTTC
>TRBV20-1|TRBJ2-3|many|NA|15
CSARSSTGGTDTQYF
TGCAGTGCGCGGAGCAGTACTGGGGGCACAGATACGCAGTATTTT
>TRBV7-9|TRBJ2-1|many|TRBD1|15
CASQGDRGNYNEQFF
TGTGCCTCTCAGGGGGACAGGGGTAATTATAATGAGCAGTTCTTC
>TRBV6-1|TRBJ1-2|many|TRBD1|13
CASNSGQGYGYTF
TGTGCCAGCAATTCAGGACAGGGATATGGCTACACCTTC